These 4 T cell receptor beta chains were sequenced from one sample in a study of T cell changes during pregnancy in multiple sclerosis. Measured with immunoSEQ multiplex PCR; TCRdb has only the in-frame clones, and not every one. The sample lists about 80,000 clones; 92% were seen once. The starting material was peripheral blood, obtained before pregnancy. Receptors originate from a female donor with multiple sclerosis, enrolled in a pregnancy study.

This rearrangement joins TRBV25-1 to TRBJ1-3; D not certain. The CDR3 loop spans 16 amino acids. V was clipped by 6 bases and J by 0 bases, with 15 bases between them. Germline-derived CDR1 and CDR2 are MGHDK and SYGVNS. CDR3 in amino acids: CASRGADPVSGNTIYF. The DNA for the CDR3 is TGTGCCAGCAGGGGAGCAGATCCTGTCTCTGGAAACACCATATATTTT.

This sequence joins TRBV7-9 and TRBJ1-5, with D perhaps TRBD1 (6 bases). The CDR3 spans 13 residues. With 4 bases removed from V and 5 bases from J, the gap between germline ends came to 9 bases. Germline V gene sequence: CDR1 SEHNR, CDR2 FQNEAQ (reference sequence). The CDR3 here is CASSSGQYQPQHF. CDR3 bases: TGTGCCAGCAGCTCTGGACAGTATCAGCCCCAGCATTTT.

V usage is TRBV5-4 and J usage is TRBJ2-2, with a weak D call TRBD2 (6 bases). The CDR3 loop spans 14 amino acids. V lost 2 bases to trimming and J lost 5 bases, with 10 bases between them. Per the germline V gene, CDR1 is SGHNT and CDR2 is YYREEE (reference sequence). The CDR3 DNA reads TGTGCCAGCAGCTTCGGGGGTGGTACCGGGGAGCTGTTTTTT. It yields the protein CASSFGGGTGELFF.

The V call is TRBV4-1, the J call TRBJ2-1; 7 bases line up with TRBD2. This CDR3 is built from 17 residues. V dropped 1 base and J dropped 3; count of bases not matched to a gene: 9. Germline V lookup: CDR1 MGHRA, CDR2 YSYEKL. Written as DNA, the CDR3 is TGCGCCAGCAGCCAAGGTGCTAGCGGTTACCTCTACAATGAGCAGTTCTTC. Translated, it gives CASSQGASGYLYNEQFF.